This entry concerns a single T cell receptor (beta chain). V was clipped by 6 bases and J by 5 bases; unmatched bases: 6. Germline CDR1 is SNHLY and CDR2 is FYNNEI. The CDR3 loop spans 13 amino acids. This sample was included in a study of OX40 agonist ivuxolimab in advanced cancers. Clones were read by immunoSEQ multiplex PCR, and TCRdb kept only the in-frame ones, dropping some. Among fewer than 120,000 clones listed, roughly 89% were seen once. The origin of this receptor is an adult with an advanced solid tumor such as melanoma, head and neck, liver or kidney cancer. V usage is TRBV2 and J usage is TRBJ2-7; TRBD1 agrees at 8 bases. The specimen comprised CD4+ or CD8+ T cells sorted from blood, sampled in a trial of the OX40 agonist ivuxolimab. As DNA, the CDR3 is TGTGCCAGCAGGGGGGACAGGTCGGACGAGCAGTACTTC. Its protein is CASRGDRSDEQYF. Full variable domain (remainder filled in from reference TRBV2 and TRBJ2-7): EPEVTQTPSHQVTQMGQEVILRCVPISNHLYFYWYRQILGQKVEFLVSFYNNEISEKSEIFDDQFSVERPDGSNFTLKIRSTKLEDSAMYFCASRGDRSDEQYFGPGTRLTVT.